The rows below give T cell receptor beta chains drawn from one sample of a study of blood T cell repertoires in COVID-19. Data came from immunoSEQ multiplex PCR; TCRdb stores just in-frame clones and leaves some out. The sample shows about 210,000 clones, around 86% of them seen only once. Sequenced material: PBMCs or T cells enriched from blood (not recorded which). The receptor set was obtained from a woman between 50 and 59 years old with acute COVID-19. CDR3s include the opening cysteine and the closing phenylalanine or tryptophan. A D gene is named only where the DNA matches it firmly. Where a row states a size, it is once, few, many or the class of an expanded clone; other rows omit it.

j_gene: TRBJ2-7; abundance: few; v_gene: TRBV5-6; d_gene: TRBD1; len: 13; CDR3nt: TGTGCCAGCAGCCCGGACAGGGGGCACGAGCAGTACTTC; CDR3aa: CASSPDRGHEQYF
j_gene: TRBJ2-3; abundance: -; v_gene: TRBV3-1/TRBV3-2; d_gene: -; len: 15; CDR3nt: TGTGCCAGCAGCCTTGGGAGGGGGAGACGAGATACGCAGTATTTT; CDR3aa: CASSLGRGRRDTQYF
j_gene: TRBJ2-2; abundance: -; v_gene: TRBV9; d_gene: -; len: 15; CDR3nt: TGTGCCAGCAGCGTAGAAGGGAGGATTCCCGGGGAGCTGTTTTTT; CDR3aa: CASSVEGRIPGELFF
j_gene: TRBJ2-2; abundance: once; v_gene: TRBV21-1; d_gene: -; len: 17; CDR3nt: TGTGCCAGCAGCAAAGGAGGACAGGGGCGGAACACCGGGGAGCTGTTTTTT; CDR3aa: CASSKGGQGRNTGELFF
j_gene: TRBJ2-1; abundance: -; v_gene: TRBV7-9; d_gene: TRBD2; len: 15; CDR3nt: TGTGCCAGCAGCTTAGTGGGACTAGCGGGAGCTGAGCAGTTCTTC; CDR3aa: CASSLVGLAGAEQFF
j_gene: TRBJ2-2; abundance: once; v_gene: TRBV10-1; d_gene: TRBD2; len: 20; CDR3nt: TGCGCCAGCAGTGAGAGGGGTAAGGATACTAGCGGGAGTATCACCGGGGAGCTGTTTTTT; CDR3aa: CASSERGKDTSGSITGELFF
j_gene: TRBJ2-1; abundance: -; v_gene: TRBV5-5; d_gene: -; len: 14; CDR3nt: TGTGCCAGCAGCTTAGTGGGCGACAACAATGAGCAGTTCTTC; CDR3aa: CASSLVGDNNEQFF
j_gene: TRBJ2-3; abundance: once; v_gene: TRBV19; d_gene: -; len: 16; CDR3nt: TGTGCCAGTAGTATGGGGGCCCGAGGGGGCACAGATACGCAGTATTTT; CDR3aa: CASSMGARGGTDTQYF
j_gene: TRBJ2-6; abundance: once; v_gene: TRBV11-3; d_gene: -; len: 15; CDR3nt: TGTGCCAGTAACCACAGGAGCTCTGGGGCCAACGTCCTGACTTTC; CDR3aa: CASNHRSSGANVLTF
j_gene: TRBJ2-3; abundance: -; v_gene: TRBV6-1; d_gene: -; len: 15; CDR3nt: TGTGCCAGCAGTGAATTGTTTCTCCGCACAGATACGCAGTATTTT; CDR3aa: CASSELFLRTDTQYF
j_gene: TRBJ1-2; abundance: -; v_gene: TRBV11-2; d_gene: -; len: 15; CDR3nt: TGTGCCAGCAGCTTAGATGGGGCGGGATTCTATGGCTACACCTTC; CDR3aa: CASSLDGAGFYGYTF
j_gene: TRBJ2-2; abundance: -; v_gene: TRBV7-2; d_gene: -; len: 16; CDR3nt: TGTGCCAGCAGCTTAGCCCCAGGATTGAACACCGGGGAGCTGTTTTTT; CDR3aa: CASSLAPGLNTGELFF
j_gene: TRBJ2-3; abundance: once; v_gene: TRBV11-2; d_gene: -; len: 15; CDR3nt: TGTGCCAGCAGCCTACAGCTATCTAGCACAGATACGCAGTATTTT; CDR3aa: CASSLQLSSTDTQYF
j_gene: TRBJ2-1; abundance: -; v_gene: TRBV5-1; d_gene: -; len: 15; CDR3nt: TGCGCCAGCAGCTTGGCGGCAGGGGTTGACAATGAGCAGTTCTTC; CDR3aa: CASSLAAGVDNEQFF
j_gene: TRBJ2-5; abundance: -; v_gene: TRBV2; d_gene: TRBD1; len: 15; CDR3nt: TGTGCCAGCAGTTACAGGACAGGGGCCCAAGAGACCCAGTACTTC; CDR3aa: CASSYRTGAQETQYF
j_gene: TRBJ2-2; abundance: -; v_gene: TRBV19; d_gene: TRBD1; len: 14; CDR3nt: TGTGCCAGTAGTATCCGACAGGGGATCGGGGAGCTGTTTTTT; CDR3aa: CASSIRQGIGELFF
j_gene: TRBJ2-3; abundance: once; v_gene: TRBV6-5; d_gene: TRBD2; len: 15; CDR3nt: TGTGCCAGCACATGGAGCGGGAGCGGTTTAGATACGCAGTATTTT; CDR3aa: CASTWSGSGLDTQYF
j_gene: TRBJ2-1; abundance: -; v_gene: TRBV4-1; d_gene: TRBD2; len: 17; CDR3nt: TGCGCCAGCAGCCAACCTCGAGCGGGAGAGGTGAAGAATGAGCAGTTCTTC; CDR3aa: CASSQPRAGEVKNEQFF
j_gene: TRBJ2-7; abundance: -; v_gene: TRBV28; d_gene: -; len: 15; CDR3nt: TGTGCCAGCAGACAAACTAAGGCTGGGGAGCACGAGCAGTACTTC; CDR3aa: CASRQTKAGEHEQYF
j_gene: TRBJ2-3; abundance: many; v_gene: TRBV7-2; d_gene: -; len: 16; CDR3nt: TGTGCCAGCAGCTTAGTTTCCCCGACTACCACAGATACGCAGTATTTT; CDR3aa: CASSLVSPTTTDTQYF
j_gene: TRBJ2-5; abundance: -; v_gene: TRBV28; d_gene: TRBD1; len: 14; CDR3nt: TGTGCCAGCCGTGACAGGGGGATCTGGGAGACCCAGTACTTC; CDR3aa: CASRDRGIWETQYF
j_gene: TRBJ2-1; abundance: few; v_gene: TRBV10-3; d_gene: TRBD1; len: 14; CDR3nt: TGTGCCATCAGTCTCGGACAGGGGGCCAATGAGCAGTTCTTC; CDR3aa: CAISLGQGANEQFF
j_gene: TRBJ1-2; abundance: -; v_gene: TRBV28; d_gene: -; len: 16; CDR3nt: TGTGCCAGCACCCAATCTGGGCATTTTACTAACTATGGCTACACCTTC; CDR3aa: CASTQSGHFTNYGYTF
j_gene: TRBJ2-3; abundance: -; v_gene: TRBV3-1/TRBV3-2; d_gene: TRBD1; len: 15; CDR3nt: TGTGCCAGCAGCCGAGCCGGGACAGCAACAGATACGCAGTATTTT; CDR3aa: CASSRAGTATDTQYF
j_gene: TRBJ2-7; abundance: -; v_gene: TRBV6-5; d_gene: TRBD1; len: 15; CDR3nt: TGTGCCAGCAGGCTGGACAGGGGGCCAGCCTACGAGCAGTACTTC; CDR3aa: CASRLDRGPAYEQYF
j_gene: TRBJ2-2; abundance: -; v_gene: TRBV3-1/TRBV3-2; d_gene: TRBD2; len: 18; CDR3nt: TGTGCCAGCAGCCAAGCGTCGCGACTAGCGGGAACGACCGGGGAGCTGTTTTTT; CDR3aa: CASSQASRLAGTTGELFF
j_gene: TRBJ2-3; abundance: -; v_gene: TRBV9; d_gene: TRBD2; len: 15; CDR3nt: TGTGCCAGCAGCGTAGTGGCGGGGGACACAGATACGCAGTATTTT; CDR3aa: CASSVVAGDTDTQYF
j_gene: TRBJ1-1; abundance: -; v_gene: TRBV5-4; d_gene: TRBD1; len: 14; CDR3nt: TGTGCCAGCAGCTTGCGGACAGGGGGTACTGAAGCTTTCTTT; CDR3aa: CASSLRTGGTEAFF
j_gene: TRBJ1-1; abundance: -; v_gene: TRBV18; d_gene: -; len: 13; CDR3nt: TGTGCCAGCTCACCACAGAGACAGGTTGAAGCTTTCTTT; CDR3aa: CASSPQRQVEAFF
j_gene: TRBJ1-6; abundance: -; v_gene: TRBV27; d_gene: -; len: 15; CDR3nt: TGTGCCAGCGCCTGGGCCAGCTCCTATAATTCACCCCTCCACTTT; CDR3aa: CASAWASSYNSPLHF
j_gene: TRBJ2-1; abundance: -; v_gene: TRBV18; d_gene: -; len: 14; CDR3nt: TGTGCCAGCTCACCACTCTCTAGAGGAAATGAGCAGTTCTTC; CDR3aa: CASSPLSRGNEQFF
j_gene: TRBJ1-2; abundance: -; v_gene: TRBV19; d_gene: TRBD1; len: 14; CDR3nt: TGTGCCAGTAGGTCCTCACAGGGGGCTTATGGCTACACCTTC; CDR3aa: CASRSSQGAYGYTF
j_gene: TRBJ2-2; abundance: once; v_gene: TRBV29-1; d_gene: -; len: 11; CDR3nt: TGCAGCGTTGTACGGTCCGGGGAGCTGTTTTTT; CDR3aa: CSVVRSGELFF
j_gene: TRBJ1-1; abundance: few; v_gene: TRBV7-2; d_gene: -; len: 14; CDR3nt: TGTGCCAGCAGCTTACAGGGAATGAACACTGAAGCTTTCTTT; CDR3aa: CASSLQGMNTEAFF
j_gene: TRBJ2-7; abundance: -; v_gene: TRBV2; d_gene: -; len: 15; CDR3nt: TGTGCCAGCAGCGACTCCCGGACACTAACCTACGAGCAGTACTTC; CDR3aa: CASSDSRTLTYEQYF